The 6 T cell receptor beta chains below all came from one sample that was sequenced in a study of blood T cell repertoires in COVID-19. TCRdb's copy holds only in-frame clones and misses some; the assay was immunoSEQ multiplex PCR. Here the sample spans hundreds of thousands of clones, approximately 80% being singletons. The material sequenced was peripheral blood. All receptors come from a woman older than 75 with COVID-19, enrolled during active disease.

This chain connects TRBV4-2 to TRBJ2-7, with a tentative D call TRBD2 (5 bases). The V end lost 0 bases, the J end lost 3 bases, and 9 bases lay between the germline ends. The germline CDR1 and CDR2 sequences are LGHNA and YNFKEQ. This CDR3 comprises 14 residues. The CDR3 DNA reads TGTGCCAGCAGCCAAGAGCGGGTCGGCTACGAGCAGTACTTC. This translates into CASSQERVGYEQYF.

At least ten counts were recorded for this clone. The chain uses TRBV19 and TRBJ1-3; D unresolved. The CDR3 length is 13 residues. Germline loops: CDR1 LNHDA, CDR2 SQIVND (reference sequence). Trimming took 6 bases from V and 4 from J, leaving 10 bases between them. As DNA, the CDR3 is TGTGCCAGTAGCCGCGGCCCGGGAAACACCATATATTTT. Translating gives CASSRGPGNTIYF.

As to this clone: Other DNA sequences in this specimen translate into the identical CDR3. The chain recombines TRBV28 with TRBJ1-1; D might be TRBD1 (6 bases). The CDR3 is made up of 14 amino acids. Germline V gene sequence: CDR1 MDHEN, CDR2 SYDVKM. The V gene lost 4 bases and the J gene lost 4 bases, with 13 bases spanning the gap. The CDR3 reads CASSSTGYRTEAFF. The CDR3 region has the DNA TGTGCCAGCAGTTCTACAGGGTATCGCACTGAAGCTTTCTTT.

The chain recombines TRBV4-1 with TRBJ1-2, with 9 bases that match TRBD1. Germline-derived CDR1 and CDR2 are MGHRA and YSYEKL. V trimming: 8 bases; J trimming: 8 bases; junction bases outside the gene matches: 9. This CDR3 has 13 amino acids. CDR3 protein: CASGRGQGVGYTF. DNA of the CDR3: TGCGCCAGCGGCCGGGGACAGGGAGTGGGCTACACCTTC.

J is TRBJ1-3 and V is TRBV7-2; D is possibly TRBD1 (5 bases). Germline values: CDR1 SGHTA, CDR2 FQGNSA. The CDR3 contains 14 residues. The germline V and J ends were trimmed by 4 bases and 2 bases, with 9 bases remaining between them. This CDR3 reads CASSSDRAGNTIYF. The DNA of the CDR3 is TGTGCCAGCAGCTCAGACAGAGCTGGAAACACCATATATTTT.

This clone was seen a handful of times. The CDR3 coding sequence is TGTGCCAGCAGCCTCATAGCGGGAGGTCACCAAGAGACCCAGTACTTC. Translated, it gives CASSLIAGGHQETQYF. The chain combines TRBV7-9 with TRBJ2-5; TRBD2 matches at 10 bases. J was trimmed by 0 bases and V by 5 bases; bases with no gene match: 6. Germline values: CDR1 SEHNR, CDR2 FQNEAQ (reference sequence). There are 16 residues in the CDR3.